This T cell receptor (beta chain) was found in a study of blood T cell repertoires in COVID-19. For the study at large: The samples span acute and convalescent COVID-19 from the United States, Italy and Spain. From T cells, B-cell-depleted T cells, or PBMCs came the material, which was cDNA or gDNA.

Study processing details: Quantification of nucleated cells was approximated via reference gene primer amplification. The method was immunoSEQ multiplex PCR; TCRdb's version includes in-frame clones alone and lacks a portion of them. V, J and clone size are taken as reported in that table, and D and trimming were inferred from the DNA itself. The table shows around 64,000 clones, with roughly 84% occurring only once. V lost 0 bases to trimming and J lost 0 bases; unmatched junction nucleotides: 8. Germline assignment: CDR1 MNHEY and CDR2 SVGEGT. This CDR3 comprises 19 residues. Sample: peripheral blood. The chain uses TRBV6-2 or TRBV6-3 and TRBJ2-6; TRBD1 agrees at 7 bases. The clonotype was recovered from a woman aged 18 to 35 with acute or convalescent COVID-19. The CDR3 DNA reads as TGTGCCAGCAGTTACTCGTCTCAGGGGGAGAGCTCTGGGGCCAACGTCCTGACTTTC. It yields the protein CASSYSSQGESSGANVLTF.